What follows are 7 T cell receptor beta chains derived from one specimen sequenced in a study of T cell repertoires in cytomegalovirus infection. Each CDR3 protein gets one entry after TCRdb re-called the reads with MiXCR. The table includes some 450,000 distinct CDR3 sequences, roughly 30% detected once. The sequenced sample was PBMCs. Every receptor here comes from a human donor in good health (CMV status not recorded). Some clones in this sample may be carry-over from other donors' samples.

This clonotype appeared many times. The CDR3 reads CASSSDRGGTDTQYF. In nucleotides, the CDR3 is TGTGCCAGCAGCTCGGACCGGGGCGGAACAGATACGCAGTATTTT. The J gene is TRBJ2-3, the V gene TRBV7-9; the D gene could be TRBD1 or TRBD2 (5 bases each). The CDR3 is made up of 15 amino acids. From germline, CDR1 is SEHNR and CDR2 FQNEAQ (reference sequence). The V end lost 4 bases, the J end lost 3 bases, and 14 bases lay between the germline ends. The full variable domain, with the rest looked up from reference TRBV7-9 and TRBJ2-3, is DTGVSQNPRHKITKRGQNVTFRCDPISEHNRLYWYRQTLGQGPEFLTYFQNEAQLEKSRLLSDRFSAERPKGSFSTLEIQRTEQGDSAMYLCASSSDRGGTDTQYFGPGTRLTVL.

This clonotype turned up a few times. V usage is TRBV7-4 and J usage is TRBJ2-1, with D hard to call. CDR1 SGHVT and CDR2 SQSDAQ come from the germline V gene. The CDR3 is 16 residues long. V lost 1 base to trimming and J lost 0 bases, with 10 bases between them. CDR3 residues: CASSLGVFSSYNEQFF. The DNA for the CDR3 is TGTGCCAGCAGCTTAGGAGTGTTTAGCTCCTACAATGAGCAGTTCTTC.

This clonotype was observed a few times. The rearrangement uses TRBV7-6 and TRBJ2-1, with a weak D call TRBD2 (7 bases). Germline assignment: CDR1 SGHVS and CDR2 FNYEAQ. V was cut by 3 bases and J by 1 base, with 10 bases left in between. The CDR3 has 15 residues. CDR3 in amino acids: CASSFEGGSYNEQFF. The CDR3 nucleotides are TGTGCCAGCAGCTTTGAGGGGGGGTCCTACAATGAGCAGTTCTTC.

The chain employs TRBV18 and TRBJ2-5; TRBD2 might be the D (6 bases). CDR1 is KGHSH and CDR2 is LQKENI in the germline V gene. The ends were cut back, 5 bases at V and 4 bases at J, with 14 bases in the middle. This CDR3 has 14 residues. CDR3 loop: CASSLPRGIETQYF. The CDR3 nucleotides read TGTGCCAGCTCATTGCCTCGGGGGATAGAGACCCAGTACTTC. Based on the CDR3 plus reference TRBV18 and TRBJ2-5, the full variable domain is NAGVMQNPRHLVRRRGQEARLRCSPMKGHSHVYWYRQLPEEGLKFMVYLQKENIIDESGMPKERFSAEFPKEGPSILRIQQVVRGDSAAYFCASSLPRGIETQYFGPGTRLLVL.

The chain combines TRBV5-6 with TRBJ2-5, with 10 bases identical to TRBD1. The CDR3 sequence is 16 residues long. CDR1 and CDR2 (germline): SGHDT, YYEEEE. Trimming removed 4 bases from V and 1 base from J; junction bases left unmatched: 7. In DNA form, the CDR3 reads TGTGCCAGCAGCCCGCGGGACAGGGGTCCCCAAGAGACCCAGTACTTC. Translating gives CASSPRDRGPQETQYF.

This sequence joins TRBV6-5 and TRBJ2-5; 9 bases line up with TRBD1. CDR1 MNHEY and CDR2 SVGAGI come from the germline V gene. The CDR3 has 16 amino acids. The V and J ends lost 0 bases and 4 bases, in that order; junction bases with no gene match: 6. The CDR3 region is CASSYSGTGTRETQYF. The CDR3 DNA follows: TGTGCCAGCAGTTACTCAGGGACAGGGACTCGAGAGACCCAGTACTTC.

The chain uses TRBV20-1 and TRBJ2-7, with 7 bases identical to TRBD2. Germline V gene sequence: CDR1 DFQATT, CDR2 SNEGSKA (reference sequence). V lost 1 base and J lost 0; bases outside the gene matches: 3. This CDR3 comprises 14 residues. CDR3 DNA: TGCAGTGCTAGAGGGGGGGGGTTCTCCTACGAGCAGTACTTC. It encodes CSARGGGFSYEQYF.